This entry lists 12 T cell receptor beta chains sequenced from one sample in a study of blood T cell repertoires in COVID-19. Profiled with immunoSEQ multiplex PCR; TCRdb holds only in-frame clones, not every one. This sample has about 44,000 clones; 70% to 90% occur once, and the top ten carry less than 20%. The sample consisted of peripheral blood. The receptors here all came from a man aged 65 to 85 with active COVID-19.

The V and J genes are TRBV7-2 and TRBJ1-1, with 7 nucleotides matching TRBD1. With 5 bases clipped from V and 1 base from J, the junction kept 7 bases outside the gene matches. Germline values: CDR1 SGHTA, CDR2 FQGNSA. This CDR3 comprises 15 residues. In nucleotides, the CDR3 is TGTGCCAGCAGCACGAGGACAGGAGGGAACACTGAAGCTTTCTTT. Protein: CASSTRTGGNTEAFF. Supplemented by reference TRBV7-2 and TRBJ1-1, the full variable domain reads GAGVSQSPSNKVTEKGKDVELRCDPISGHTALYWYRQSLGQGLEFLIYFQGNSAPDKSGLPSDRFSAERTGGSVSTLTIQRTQQEDSAVYLCASSTRTGGNTEAFFGQGTRLTVV.

The sample holds one count of this clone. The gene calls are TRBV19 and TRBJ1-2; 7 bases map to TRBD1. The V and J ends lost 5 bases and 4 bases, in that order; junction bases with no gene match: 13. CDR3 length: 16 amino acids. Per the germline V gene, CDR1 is LNHDA and CDR2 is SQIVND (reference sequence). CDR3 in DNA: TGTGCCAGTAGTCCTACAGGGGCGCCTCATCTCTATGGCTACACCTTC. Translation gives CASSPTGAPHLYGYTF.

The V and J genes are TRBV29-1 and TRBJ1-1, with D perhaps matching TRBD1 (5 bases). The CDR3 consists of 11 residues. The V end was cut by 2 bases, the J end by 7 bases, with 8 bases between. Looked up from germline, CDR1 is SQVTM and CDR2 is ANQGSEA. CDR3 sequence: CSVEHQGEAFF. The CDR3 DNA is TGCAGCGTTGAACACCAGGGTGAAGCTTTCTTT. The full variable domain, in which reference TRBV29-1 and TRBJ1-1 provide the parts outside the CDR3, is SAVISQKPSRDICQRGTSLTIQCQVDSQVTMMFWYRQQPGQSLTLIATANQGSEATYESGFVIDKFPISRPNLTFSTLTVSNMSPEDSSIYLCSVEHQGEAFFGQGTRLTVV.

In this sample, this clone turned up once. This chain uses TRBV15 with TRBJ1-2; D is ambiguous. Per germline, CDR1 LNHNV and CDR2 YYDKDF (reference sequence). The CDR3 spans 16 residues. V was clipped by 0 bases and J by 7 bases, with 18 bases between them. CDR3 sequence: CATSRDRMEGSSGYTF. The CDR3 nucleotides read TGTGCCACCAGCAGAGATCGTATGGAGGGTTCTTCTGGCTACACCTTC. Full variable domain (missing parts from reference TRBV15 and TRBJ1-2): DAMVIQNPRYQVTQFGKPVTLSCSQTLNHNVMYWYQQKSSQAPKLLFHYYDKDFNNEADTPDNFQSRRPNTSFCFLDIRSPGLGDTAMYLCATSRDRMEGSSGYTFGSGTRLTVV.

V gene TRBV5-4 combines with J gene TRBJ2-3; 11 nucleotides line up with TRBD2. The CDR3 spans 18 residues. The germline gives CDR1 SGHNT, CDR2 YYREEE (reference sequence). Trimming took 0 bases from V and 2 from J; bases not matched to a gene: 8. The CDR3 loop reads CASSLGGLAGGPTDTQYF. The CDR3 DNA sequence: TGTGCCAGCAGCTTGGGGGGGCTAGCGGGGGGCCCCACAGATACGCAGTATTTT.

This clone was seen a single time. The chain combines TRBV6-4 with TRBJ2-3; 10 bases agree with TRBD2. Germline lookup yields CDR1 MRHNA and CDR2 SNTAGT. J gave up 1 base and V 6 bases, and 4 bases lay outside the gene matches. The CDR3 is 15 residues long. CDR3: CASSFSGGRTDTQYF. CDR3 nucleotides: TGTGCCAGCAGCTTTAGCGGGGGGCGCACAGATACGCAGTATTTT.

This clone was found once. The chain combines TRBV25-1 with TRBJ2-2, with D possibly matching TRBD1 (5 bases). The CDR3 sequence is 15 residues long. Germline V lookup: CDR1 MGHDK, CDR2 SYGVNS. Trimming cost V 0 bases and J 7 bases, with 12 bases left between them. The CDR3 nucleotides are TGTGCCAGCAGTGAATATAAGGGGTTTGACGGGGAGCTGTTTTTT. It encodes CASSEYKGFDGELFF.

CDR3 sequence (DNA): TGTGCCAGCAGCTTGGATCAGGGGGTGACGACTGAAGCTTTCTTT. Protein sequence: CASSLDQGVTTEAFF. The genes are TRBV5-6 and TRBJ1-1; 7 positions match TRBD1. From germline, CDR1 is SGHDT and CDR2 YYEEEE. The CDR3 runs to 15 residues. The V and J ends lost 0 bases and 5 bases, in that order; junction bases with no gene match: 7.

The chain uses TRBV4-3 and TRBJ2-7; 8 nucleotides align to TRBD1. There are 15 residues in the CDR3. Germline CDR1 LGHNA, CDR2 YSLEER. Losses at the gene ends were 1 base for V and 0 bases for J; bases not matched to a gene: 2. The CDR3 nucleotides read TGCGCCAGCAGCCAAGCCAGGGGGCGCTCCTACGAGCAGTACTTC. Protein product: CASSQARGRSYEQYF.

V is TRBV28 and J is TRBJ1-6; 7 bases are shared with TRBD1. The CDR3 is made up of 18 amino acids. Germline loops: CDR1 MDHEN, CDR2 SYDVKM. Trimming removed 5 bases from V and 2 bases from J; junction bases left unmatched: 12. The CDR3 loop reads CASSLTVGTAAYNSPLHF. CDR3 nucleotide sequence: TGTGCCAGCAGTCTCACCGTTGGGACAGCGGCCTATAATTCACCCCTCCACTTT. Using reference TRBV28 and TRBJ1-6 for the parts outside the CDR3, the full variable domain is DVKVTQSSRYLVKRTGEKVFLECVQDMDHENMFWYRQDPGLGLRLIYFSYDVKMKEKGDIPEGYSVSREKKERFSLILESASTNQTSMYLCASSLTVGTAAYNSPLHFGNGTRLTVT.

The rearrangement joins TRBV6-6 to TRBJ2-2; 11 positions agree with TRBD2. Germline loops: CDR1 MNHNY, CDR2 SVGAGI (reference sequence). The length of the CDR3 is 16 residues. V gave up 6 bases and J gave up 4 bases; unmatched junction bases: 7. CDR3 in amino acids: CASSQTSGGATGELFF. In DNA, the CDR3 is TGTGCCAGCAGCCAAACTAGCGGGGGCGCCACCGGGGAGCTGTTTTTT.

The genes are TRBV20-1 and TRBJ2-7, with D possibly being TRBD1 (5 bases). Trimming took off 6 bases at V and 4 bases at J, with 7 bases between the two ends. Germline V gene sequence: CDR1 DFQATT, CDR2 SNEGSKA (reference sequence). This CDR3 is built from 10 residues. CDR3: CSAQDYEQYF. The CDR3 nucleotides read TGCAGTGCACAGGATTACGAGCAGTACTTC.